This T cell receptor beta chain appears in the sequencing data of a study of T cells in Graves' hyperthyroidism and ophthalmopathy. CDR3 size: 15 residues. The V gene lost 3 bases and the J gene lost 1 base, with 12 bases spanning the gap. Per germline, CDR1 LNHDA and CDR2 SQIVND (reference sequence). There were TCR beta CDR3 regions amplified from RNA transcripts. Carried out on the TCR CDR3, a first-round RT-PCR used the HTBI primer set. TCRdb recomputed calls from the multiplex PCR reads with MiXCR, one row per CDR3 protein. The sample carries fewer than 900,000 distinct CDR3 sequences, around 17% recorded once. Study observations and caveats: Within blood appeared most thyroid clonotypes that had expanded above 0.001.

The definition of stable Graves' hyperthyroidism was no ophthalmopathy progression within 18 months. Each patient was aged 18 to 65 and had newly diagnosed hyperthyroidism of under 2 months' duration. As for this clonotype: Its specificity is unknown.

The chain uses TRBV19 and TRBJ1-1; D call uncertain. The receptor was isolated from a man aged 18 to 30 with Graves' hyperthyroidism. Specimen: blood. The CDR3 DNA sequence: TGTGCCAGTAGTATTGGTTTACGGACGAACACTGAAGCTTTCTTT. Residues: CASSIGLRTNTEAFF.